This T cell receptor (beta chain) was sequenced in a study of human T cells and chemical hapten exposure. Study information: After 6 days, upper back 0.01% DPC patch tests were scored.

General observations from the study: Once DPC sensitization occurred, TCRs above 1 in 1000 frequency showed no change.

This clonotype was counted at least ten times. Its antigen is not identified. V was shortened by 8 bases and J by 4 bases, with 15 bases between the two germline ends. From germline, CDR1 is WSHSY and CDR2 SAAADI. The CDR3 totals 14 residues. Time point specified: patch test 1, 2 weeks after DPC sensitization. The treatment: therapeutic diphenylcyclopropenone sensitization with weekly scalp DPC. The study used a library that attached unique molecular identifiers to individual cDNA molecules. TCRdb re-derived calls from the RACE reads in MiXCR, one entry per CDR3 protein. The sample lists roughly 360,000 distinct CDR3 sequences, 4% to 5.5% occurring once.

The chain has TRBV10-2 and TRBJ2-1, with D hard to call. The sequences come from whole blood, collected in connection with sensitization to the hapten diphenylcyclopropenone (DPC). The source is a woman between 50 and 59 years old with alopecia areata. Some clones in this sample may be carry-over from other donors' samples. In nucleotides, the CDR3 is TGCGCCAGCGGGTCCTCGCTAGAGTACAATGAGCAGTTCTTC. Protein sequence: CASGSSLEYNEQFF.